This T cell receptor beta chain was captured by sequencing in a study of T cell responses to AZD1222 COVID-19 vaccine. The data were produced by immunoSEQ multiplex PCR, yet TCRdb's version contains in-frame clones alone and is incomplete. The table shows around 140,000 clones, with 92% occurring only once. This CDR3 is built from 15 residues. CDR1 is LNHDA and CDR2 is SQIVND in the germline V gene (reference sequence). After removal of 1 base from V and 6 bases from J, the junction contained 3 bases not matched to a gene. The chain employs TRBV19 and TRBJ1-4; TRBD1 matches 9 bases. Material: peripheral blood, obtained 28 days after the second AZD1222 dose. The TCR sequence derives from an adult who received the AZD1222 COVID-19 vaccine. The CDR3 DNA reads as TGTGCCAGTAGTATAGCCCGGACAGGGGATGAAAAACTGTTTTTT. It is translated as CASSIARTGDEKLFF.